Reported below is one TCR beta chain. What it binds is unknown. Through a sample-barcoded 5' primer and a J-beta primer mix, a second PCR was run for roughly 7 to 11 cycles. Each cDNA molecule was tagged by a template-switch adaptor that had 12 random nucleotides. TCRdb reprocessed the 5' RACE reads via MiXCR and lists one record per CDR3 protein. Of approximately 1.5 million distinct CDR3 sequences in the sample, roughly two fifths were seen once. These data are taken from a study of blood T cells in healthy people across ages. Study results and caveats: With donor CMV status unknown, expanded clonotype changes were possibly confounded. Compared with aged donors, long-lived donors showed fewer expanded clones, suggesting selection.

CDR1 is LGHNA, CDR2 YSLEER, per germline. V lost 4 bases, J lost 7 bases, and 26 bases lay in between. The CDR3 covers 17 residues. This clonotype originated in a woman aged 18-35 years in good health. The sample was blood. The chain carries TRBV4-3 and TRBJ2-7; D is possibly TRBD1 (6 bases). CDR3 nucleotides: TGCGCCAGCAGCCCCCTGGGGCAGGGGCGGTCCTACAATGAGCAGTACTTC. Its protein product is CASSPLGQGRSYNEQYF.